This T cell receptor (beta chain) stems from a study of T-cell reconstitution after alpha-beta-depleted transplantation in children. Ten or more counts support this clonotype. The V and J ends lost 3 bases and 0 bases, in that order; junction bases with no gene match: 13. The CDR3 totals 19 residues. The germline gives CDR1 SGHVS, CDR2 FQNEAQ. Unique molecular identifiers were used to barcode this TCRbeta library. One entry per CDR3 protein, called by TCRdb with MiXCR from the PCR reads. The sample includes hundreds of thousands of distinct CDR3 sequences, about a sixth of them seen just once. The input for sequencing was PBMCs, mostly from graft donor cells, taken 360 days after TCRalphabeta/CD19-depleted stem cell transplant. The receptor was isolated from a male patient aged 2-15 years who had a stem cell transplant for acute lymphoblastic leukemia, so the T cells may come from the graft donor. The chain combines TRBV7-8 with TRBJ2-3; 9 bases align to TRBD1. DNA of the CDR3: TGTGCCAGCAGCTTTACCGGGACAGGGAGGGACTCTAGCACAGATACGCAGTATTTT. Its translation is CASSFTGTGRDSSTDTQYF. Complete variable domain (other parts from reference TRBV7-8 and TRBJ2-3): GAGVSQSPRYKVAKRGQDVALRCDPISGHVSLFWYQQALGQGPEFLTYFQNEAQLDKSGLPSDRFFAERPEGSVSTLKIQRTQQEDSAVYLCASSFTGTGRDSSTDTQYFGPGTRLTVL.